The TCR beta chain described here comes from a study of T cells in localized non-small cell lung cancer. Repertoires were generated with immunoSEQ multiplex PCR, while TCRdb's copy carries only in-frame clones and drops some. The sample contains about 40,000 clones, approximately 88% of which appear only once. V lost 6 bases, J lost 7 bases, and 7 bases stayed unmatched. The CDR3 runs to 14 residues. Germline CDR1 LNHDA, CDR2 SQIVND (reference sequence). Here the sequenced sample was peripheral blood, taken before any cancer treatment. The V gene is TRBV19, the J gene TRBJ2-7; 12 bases align to TRBD1. The receptor's source is a woman aged 40 to 75 with stage I lung adenocarcinoma. The CDR3 bases are TGTGCCAGTAGGAAGGGACAGGGGGCTGAAGAGCAGTACTTC. Protein product: CASRKGQGAEEQYF.